In this sample, the clone carrying this T cell receptor beta chain turned up a few times. Library preparation (for TCRbeta) was performed with unique molecular identifiers. TCRdb independently ran MiXCR on the PCR reads; one entry per CDR3 protein. The data show approximately 490,000 distinct CDR3 sequences, with approximately 12% seen just once and about 5% held by the top ten. The data belong to a study of T-cell reconstitution after alpha-beta-depleted transplantation in children. Germline CDR1 is GTSNPN and CDR2 is SVGIG (reference sequence). Trimming removed 1 base at V and 5 bases at J, with 11 bases between. This CDR3 is 13 amino acids long.

The sequence derives from a human donor who donated a stem cell graft to a child with combined immunodeficiency. The chain uses TRBV30 and TRBJ2-5; maybe TRBD2 (5 bases). Material: PBMCs from the stem cell graft donor, obtained from the stem cell graft. CDR3 sequence: CAWSGGPRETQYF. The DNA of the CDR3 is TGTGCCTGGAGTGGAGGGCCGAGGGAGACCCAGTACTTC.